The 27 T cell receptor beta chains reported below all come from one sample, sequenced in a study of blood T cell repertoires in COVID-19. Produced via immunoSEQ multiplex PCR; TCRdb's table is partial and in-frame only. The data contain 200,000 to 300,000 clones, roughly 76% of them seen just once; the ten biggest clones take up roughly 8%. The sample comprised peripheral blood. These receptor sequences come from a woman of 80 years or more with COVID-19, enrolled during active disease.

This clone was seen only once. CDR3 DNA: TGTGCCACCAGTGATTTGAGACTAGATACGCAGTATTTT. Translation gives CATSDLRLDTQYF. The chain links TRBV24-1 to TRBJ2-3; no reliable D call. The V gene lost 0 bases and the J gene lost 5 bases, with 5 bases spanning the gap. The germline V gene encodes CDR1 KGHDR and CDR2 SFDVKD. The CDR3 consists of 13 residues.

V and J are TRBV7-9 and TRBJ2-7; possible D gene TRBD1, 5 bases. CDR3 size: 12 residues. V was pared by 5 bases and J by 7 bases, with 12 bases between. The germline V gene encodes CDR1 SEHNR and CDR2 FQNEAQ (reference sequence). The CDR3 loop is CASSEQVKEQYF. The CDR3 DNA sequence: TGTGCCAGCAGCGAACAGGTTAAAGAGCAGTACTTC.

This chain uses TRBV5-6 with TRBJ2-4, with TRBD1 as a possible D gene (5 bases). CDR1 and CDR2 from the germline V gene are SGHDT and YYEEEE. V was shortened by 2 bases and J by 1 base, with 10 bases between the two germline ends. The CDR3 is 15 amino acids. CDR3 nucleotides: TGTGCCAGCAGCTTCAGGGTTGCGGCCAAAAACATTCAGTACTTC. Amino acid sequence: CASSFRVAAKNIQYF.

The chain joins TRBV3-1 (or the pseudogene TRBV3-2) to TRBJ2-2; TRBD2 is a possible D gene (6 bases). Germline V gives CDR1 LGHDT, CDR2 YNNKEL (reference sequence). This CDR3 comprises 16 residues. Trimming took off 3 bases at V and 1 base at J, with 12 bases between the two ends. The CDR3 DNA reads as TGTGCCAGCAGCCAGGAGGCGGGATTGAACACCGGGGAGCTGTTTTTT. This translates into CASSQEAGLNTGELFF.

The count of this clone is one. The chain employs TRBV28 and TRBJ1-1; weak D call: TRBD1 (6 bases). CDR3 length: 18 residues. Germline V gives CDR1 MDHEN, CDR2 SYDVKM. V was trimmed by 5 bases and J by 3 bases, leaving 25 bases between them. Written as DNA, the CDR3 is TGTGCCAGCAGTCTAGGGGTGGCGGGGGCCGGGGCGGACACTGAAGCTTTCTTT. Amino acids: CASSLGVAGAGADTEAFF.

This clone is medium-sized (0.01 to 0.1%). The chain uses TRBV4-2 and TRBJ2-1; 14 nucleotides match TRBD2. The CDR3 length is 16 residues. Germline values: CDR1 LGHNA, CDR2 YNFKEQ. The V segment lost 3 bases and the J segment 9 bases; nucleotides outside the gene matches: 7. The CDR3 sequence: CASSQGTSGSIGEQFF. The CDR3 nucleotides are TGTGCCAGCAGCCAGGGGACTAGCGGGAGTATTGGTGAGCAGTTCTTC.

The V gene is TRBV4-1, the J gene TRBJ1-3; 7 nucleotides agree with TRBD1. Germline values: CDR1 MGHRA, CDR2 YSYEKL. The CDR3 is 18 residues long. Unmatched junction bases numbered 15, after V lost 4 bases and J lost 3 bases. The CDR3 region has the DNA TGCGCCAGCAGCCCTTTATTTAAGGGCACAGGGGTTGGAAACACCATATATTTT. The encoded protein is CASSPLFKGTGVGNTIYF.

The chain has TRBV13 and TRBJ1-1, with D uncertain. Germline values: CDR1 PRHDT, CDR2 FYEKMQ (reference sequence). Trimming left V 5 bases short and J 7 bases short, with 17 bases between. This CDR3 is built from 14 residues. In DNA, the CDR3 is TGTGCCAGCAGCAATAGACCTTCCGGGGTTGAAGCTTTCTTT. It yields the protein CASSNRPSGVEAFF.

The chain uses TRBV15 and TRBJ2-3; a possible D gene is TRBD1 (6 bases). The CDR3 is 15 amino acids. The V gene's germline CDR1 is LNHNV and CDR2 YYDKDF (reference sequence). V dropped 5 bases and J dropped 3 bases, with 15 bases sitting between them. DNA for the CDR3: TGTGCCACCAGCGCCCGACAGGAGGTTACAGATACGCAGTATTTT. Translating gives CATSARQEVTDTQYF.

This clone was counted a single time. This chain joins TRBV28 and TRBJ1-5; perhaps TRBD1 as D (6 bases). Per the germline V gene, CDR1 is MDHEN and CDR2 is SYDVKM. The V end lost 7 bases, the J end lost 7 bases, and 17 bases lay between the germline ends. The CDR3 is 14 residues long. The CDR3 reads CASTWGGVGQPQHF. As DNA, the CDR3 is TGTGCCAGCACCTGGGGGGGCGTAGGACAGCCCCAGCATTTT.

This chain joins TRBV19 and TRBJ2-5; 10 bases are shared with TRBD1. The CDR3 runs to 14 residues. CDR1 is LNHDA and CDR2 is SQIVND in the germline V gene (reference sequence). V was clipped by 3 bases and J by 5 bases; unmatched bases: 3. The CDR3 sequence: CASSMGTGVETQYF. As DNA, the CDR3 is TGTGCCAGTAGTATGGGGACAGGGGTTGAGACCCAGTACTTC. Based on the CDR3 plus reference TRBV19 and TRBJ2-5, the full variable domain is DGGITQSPKYLFRKEGQNVTLSCEQNLNHDAMYWYRQDPGQGLRLIYYSQIVNDFQKGDIAEGYSVSREKKESFPLTVTSAQKNPTAFYLCASSMGTGVETQYFGPGTRLLVL.

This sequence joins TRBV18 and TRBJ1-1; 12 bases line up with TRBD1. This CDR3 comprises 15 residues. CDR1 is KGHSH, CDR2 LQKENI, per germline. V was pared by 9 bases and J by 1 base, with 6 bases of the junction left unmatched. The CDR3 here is CASFGTGGRNTEAFF. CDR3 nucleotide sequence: TGTGCCAGTTTTGGGACAGGGGGCAGGAACACTGAAGCTTTCTTT.

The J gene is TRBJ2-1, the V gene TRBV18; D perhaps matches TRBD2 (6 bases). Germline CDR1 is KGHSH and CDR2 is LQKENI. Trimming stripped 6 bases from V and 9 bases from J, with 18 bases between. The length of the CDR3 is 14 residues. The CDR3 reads CASSPNSGYGEQFF. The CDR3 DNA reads TGTGCCAGCTCCCCCAATAGCGGATACGGTGAGCAGTTCTTC.

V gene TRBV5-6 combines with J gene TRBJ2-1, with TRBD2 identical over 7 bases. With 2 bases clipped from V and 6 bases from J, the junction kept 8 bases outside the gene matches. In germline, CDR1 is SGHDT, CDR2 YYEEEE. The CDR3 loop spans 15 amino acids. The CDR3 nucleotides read TGTGCCAGCAGCTTCCGGGACTATCTTCGCAATGAGCAGTTCTTC. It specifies CASSFRDYLRNEQFF.

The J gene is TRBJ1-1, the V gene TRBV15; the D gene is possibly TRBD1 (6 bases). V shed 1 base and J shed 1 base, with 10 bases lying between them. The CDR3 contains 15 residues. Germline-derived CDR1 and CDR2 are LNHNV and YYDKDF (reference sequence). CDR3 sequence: CATSRVRGTNTEAFF. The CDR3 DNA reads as TGTGCCACCAGCAGAGTGAGGGGGACGAACACTGAAGCTTTCTTT.

DNA for the CDR3: TGTGCCAGCAGCTTAAGGGCTAGCGGGAGCACAGAGACCCAGTACTTC. Translation: CASSLRASGSTETQYF. The rearrangement joins TRBV11-3 to TRBJ2-5, with 10 bases identical to TRBD2. Germline loops: CDR1 SGHNT, CDR2 YENEEA. The CDR3 sequence is 16 residues long. J lost 4 bases, V lost 2 bases, and 7 bases had no gene match.

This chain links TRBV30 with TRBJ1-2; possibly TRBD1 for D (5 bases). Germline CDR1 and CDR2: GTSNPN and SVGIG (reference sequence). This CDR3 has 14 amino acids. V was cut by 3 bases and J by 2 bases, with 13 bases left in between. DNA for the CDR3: TGTGCCTGGAGCACAGGTAGCTTCAACTATGGCTACACCTTC. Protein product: CAWSTGSFNYGYTF.

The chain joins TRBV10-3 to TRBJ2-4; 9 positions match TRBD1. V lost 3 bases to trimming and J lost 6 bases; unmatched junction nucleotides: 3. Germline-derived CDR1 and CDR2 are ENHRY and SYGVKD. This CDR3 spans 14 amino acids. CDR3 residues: CAISESGQGNIQYF. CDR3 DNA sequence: TGTGCCATCAGTGAATCGGGACAGGGAAACATTCAGTACTTC.

CDR3 loop: CAWRGQGVGGELFF. DNA of the CDR3: TGTGCCTGGAGGGGTCAGGGGGTTGGCGGGGAGCTGTTTTTT. This rearrangement joins TRBV30 to TRBJ2-2; 7 bases are a match to TRBD1. Germline V gives CDR1 GTSNPN, CDR2 SVGIG (reference sequence). The V and J ends lost 3 bases and 7 bases, in that order; junction bases with no gene match: 8. The CDR3 consists of 14 residues.

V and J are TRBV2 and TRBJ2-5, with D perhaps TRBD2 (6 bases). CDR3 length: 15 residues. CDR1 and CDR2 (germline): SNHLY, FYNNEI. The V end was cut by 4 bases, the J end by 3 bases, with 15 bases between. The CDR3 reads CASSVRDSQEETQYF. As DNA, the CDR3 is TGTGCCAGCAGTGTCCGGGACTCCCAAGAAGAGACCCAGTACTTC.

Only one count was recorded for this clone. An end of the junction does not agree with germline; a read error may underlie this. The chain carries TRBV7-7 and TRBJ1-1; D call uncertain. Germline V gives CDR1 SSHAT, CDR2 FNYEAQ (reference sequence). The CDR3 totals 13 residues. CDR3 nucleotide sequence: TGTGCTAGCAGCCCCTCAGAGAACACTGAAGCTTTCTTT. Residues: CASSPSENTEAFF.

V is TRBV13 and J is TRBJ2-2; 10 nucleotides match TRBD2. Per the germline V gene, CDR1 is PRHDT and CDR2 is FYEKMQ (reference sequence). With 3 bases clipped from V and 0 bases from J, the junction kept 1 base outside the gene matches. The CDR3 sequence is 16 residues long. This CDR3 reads CASSFLAGANTGELFF. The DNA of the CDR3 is TGTGCCAGCAGCTTTCTAGCGGGGGCGAACACCGGGGAGCTGTTTTTT. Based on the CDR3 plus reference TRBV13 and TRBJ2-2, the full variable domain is AAGVIQSPRHLIKEKRETATLKCYPIPRHDTVYWYQQGPGQDPQFLISFYEKMQSDKGSIPDRFSAQQFSDYHSELNMSSLELGDSALYFCASSFLAGANTGELFFGEGSRLTVL.

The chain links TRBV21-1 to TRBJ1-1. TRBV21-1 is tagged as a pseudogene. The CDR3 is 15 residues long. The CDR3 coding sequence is TGTGCCAGCAGCAAAGTGCTGAGGACTTCCACTGAAGCTTTCTTT. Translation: CASSKVLRTSTEAFF.

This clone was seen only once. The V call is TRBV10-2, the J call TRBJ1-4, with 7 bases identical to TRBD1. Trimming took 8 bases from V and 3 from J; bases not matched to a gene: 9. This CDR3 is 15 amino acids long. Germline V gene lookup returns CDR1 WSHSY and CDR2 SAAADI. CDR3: CASLPQGLSNEKLFF. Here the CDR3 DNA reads TGCGCCAGCCTCCCACAGGGGCTCTCTAATGAAAAACTGTTTTTT.

CDR3 in DNA: TGCGCCAGCAGCTTGGCCCCCGGAGTCTATCAGCCCCAGCATTTT. Its protein product is CASSLAPGVYQPQHF. The chain recombines TRBV5-1 with TRBJ1-5; no clear D gene. V dropped 0 bases and J dropped 5 bases, with 12 bases sitting between them. The CDR3 has 15 amino acids. Germline V CDR1 and CDR2: SGHRS, YFSETQ.

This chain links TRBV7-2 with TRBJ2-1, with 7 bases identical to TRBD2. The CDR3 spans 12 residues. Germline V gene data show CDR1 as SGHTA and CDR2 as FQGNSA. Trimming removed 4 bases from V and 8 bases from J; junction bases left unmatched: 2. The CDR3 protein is CASSSRGDEQFF. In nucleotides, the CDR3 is TGTGCCAGCAGCTCTCGGGGGGATGAGCAGTTCTTC.

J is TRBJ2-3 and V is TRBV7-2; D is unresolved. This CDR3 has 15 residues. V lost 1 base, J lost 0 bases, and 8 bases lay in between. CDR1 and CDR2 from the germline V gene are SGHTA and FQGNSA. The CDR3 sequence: CASSLGYGSTDTQYF. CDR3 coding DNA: TGTGCCAGCAGCTTAGGGTACGGGAGCACAGATACGCAGTATTTT.